Listed here are 22 T cell receptor beta chains from one sample, sequenced in a study of radiotherapy plus CTLA-4 blockade in lung cancer. The assay was immunoSEQ multiplex PCR, and TCRdb's table has in-frame clones only and misses some. The sample records roughly 60,000 clones, roughly 76% being singletons. The sample was peripheral blood, taken from a patient treated with radiotherapy plus ipilimumab. The source of these receptors is a human donor with non-small cell lung cancer who had a complete response to radiotherapy plus ipilimumab.

The chain joins TRBV21-1 to TRBJ2-7; TRBD2, the D gene given by the table, was not confirmed from the DNA. TRBV21-1 is shown as a pseudogene. The CDR3 has 12 residues. CDR3 nucleotides: TGTGCCGCGGCAGGGAGGGGCTACGAGCAGTACTTC. It translates to CAAAGRGYEQYF.

The chain employs TRBV29-1 and TRBJ1-5; TRBD1 might be the D (6 bases). CDR1 SQVTM and CDR2 ANQGSEA come from the germline V gene. This CDR3 spans 14 amino acids. V was trimmed by 8 bases and J by 3 bases, leaving 17 bases between them. The CDR3: CSSKQGTNNQPQHF. CDR3 bases: TGCAGCTCAAAGCAGGGGACTAACAATCAGCCCCAGCATTTT.

This clone has just a few counts. The J gene is TRBJ1-4, the V gene TRBV7-9; 7 nucleotides align to TRBD1. CDR3 length: 15 amino acids. CDR1 is SEHNR, CDR2 FQNEAQ, per germline (reference sequence). V was clipped by 1 base and J by 5 bases; unmatched bases: 4. CDR3 DNA sequence: TGTGCCAGCAGCTTAGGGGACAGCCCAAATGAAAAACTGTTTTTT. It yields the protein CASSLGDSPNEKLFF.

The chain is built from TRBV2 and TRBJ1-2; the D gene is possibly TRBD1 (6 bases). V dropped 4 bases and J dropped 1 base, with 16 bases sitting between them. Germline V lookup: CDR1 SNHLY, CDR2 FYNNEI. The CDR3 consists of 16 residues. DNA of the CDR3: TGTGCCAGCAGTGGCAGGGGCGGTTCGGGTAACTATGGCTACACCTTC. It specifies CASSGRGGSGNYGYTF.

V and J are TRBV28 and TRBJ1-2; the D is unclear. Germline CDR1 is MDHEN and CDR2 is SYDVKM. The V end was cut by 5 bases, the J end by 8 bases, with 9 bases between. CDR3 length: 11 residues. CDR3 DNA: TGTGCCAGCAGTCTCCGGTCGGGCTACACCTTC. It codes for CASSLRSGYTF.

The chain combines TRBV30 with TRBJ1-5; TRBD1 might be the D (5 bases). V was trimmed by 4 bases and J by 6 bases, leaving 19 bases between them. Germline CDR1 is GTSNPN and CDR2 is SVGIG (reference sequence). This CDR3 region has 15 residues. CDR3 amino acids: CAWTPAGRDGQPQHF. DNA of the CDR3: TGTGCCTGGACGCCCGCAGGGAGGGATGGTCAGCCCCAGCATTTT.

This clone appeared a single time. The chain couples TRBV25-1 to TRBJ2-2; TRBD2 might be the D (6 bases). V dropped 3 bases and J dropped 5 bases, with 13 bases sitting between them. The CDR3 consists of 15 residues. Germline loops: CDR1 MGHDK, CDR2 SYGVNS. The CDR3 sequence: CASSDDGRGTGELFF. In DNA form, the CDR3 reads TGTGCCAGCAGTGATGACGGGAGAGGGACCGGGGAGCTGTTTTTT.

J is TRBJ2-3 and V is TRBV5-4, with D possibly matching TRBD2 (6 bases). Germline CDR1 and CDR2: SGHNT and YYREEE (reference sequence). V lost 4 bases to trimming and J lost 4 bases, with 16 bases between them. The CDR3 contains 15 residues. DNA for the CDR3: TGTGCCAGCAGCACGTACCCTACTAGCCCAGATACGCAGTATTTT. This codes for CASSTYPTSPDTQYF.

This chain connects TRBV4-2 to TRBJ2-3, with D perhaps TRBD2 (5 bases). The germline V gene encodes CDR1 LGHNA and CDR2 YNFKEQ. V was shortened by 0 bases and J by 1 base, with 14 bases between the two germline ends. CDR3 length: 17 amino acids. This chain's CDR3 is CASSQDWASGRTDTQYF. Written as DNA, the CDR3 is TGTGCCAGCAGCCAAGATTGGGCCAGCGGCCGCACAGATACGCAGTATTTT.

The chain combines TRBV5-8 with TRBJ1-5; D remains ambiguous. Trimming took off 1 base at V and 1 base at J, with 12 bases between the two ends. CDR1 and CDR2 (germline): SGHTS, YDEGEE. The CDR3 covers 16 residues. The CDR3 is CASSLMGQPSNQPQHF. DNA of the CDR3: TGTGCCAGCAGCTTGATGGGCCAGCCGAGCAATCAGCCCCAGCATTTT.

The chain recombines TRBV19 with TRBJ2-5; the match to TRBD1 covers 9 bases. The J segment lost 4 bases and the V segment lost 6 bases, leaving 12 bases of the junction unmatched. This CDR3 is built from 16 residues. CDR1 and CDR2 (germline): LNHDA, SQIVND (reference sequence). This chain's CDR3 is CASRPQGTGSSETQYF. The CDR3, as DNA: TGTGCCAGTAGACCCCAGGGGACAGGGTCGTCAGAGACCCAGTACTTC.

The V call is TRBV4-2, the J call TRBJ1-3, with D possibly TRBD1 on 5 matching bases. CDR1 and CDR2 (germline): LGHNA, YNFKEQ. V lost 4 bases and J 0 bases, leaving 13 bases between the germline ends. The CDR3 is made up of 16 amino acids. This chain's CDR3 is CASSPQTESSGNTIYF. In DNA, the CDR3 is TGTGCCAGCAGCCCACAGACAGAGAGCTCTGGAAACACCATATATTTT.

The V gene is TRBV6-1, the J gene TRBJ1-1; D may be TRBD1 (5 bases). V was shortened by 6 bases and J by 1 base, with 15 bases between the two germline ends. Per germline, CDR1 MNHNS and CDR2 SASEGT. This CDR3 has 15 amino acids. CDR3 in DNA: TGTGCCAGCAGGGACATGGGGCAGGCGAACACTGAAGCTTTCTTT. Translating gives CASRDMGQANTEAFF.

V gene TRBV7-7 combines with J gene TRBJ2-2; D not resolved. CDR1 is SSHAT and CDR2 is FNYEAQ in the germline V gene (reference sequence). The CDR3 runs to 14 residues. V was cut by 5 bases and J by 3 bases, with 10 bases left in between. In DNA form, the CDR3 reads TGTGCCAGCAGCCAAACACCTTACACCGGGGAGCTGTTTTTT. This encodes CASSQTPYTGELFF.

This clone has only one observation. This chain joins TRBV5-6 and TRBJ2-3; the match to TRBD2 covers 9 bases. V was clipped by 2 bases and J by 2 bases; unmatched bases: 6. CDR1 and CDR2 (germline): SGHDT, YYEEEE. The CDR3 loop spans 16 amino acids. The DNA of the CDR3 is TGTGCCAGCAGCTTAGGGAGCGGGGGGACCACAGATACGCAGTATTTT. Encoded protein: CASSLGSGGTTDTQYF.

In its sample, this clone was seen a few times. The chain uses TRBV5-1 and TRBJ2-1; 7 nucleotides agree with TRBD1. The CDR3 length is 13 residues. Germline V CDR1 and CDR2: SGHRS, YFSETQ. Trimming removed 3 bases from V and 9 bases from J; junction bases left unmatched: 6. The CDR3 here is CASSSTGSAEQFF. DNA of the CDR3: TGCGCCAGCAGCTCGACAGGGTCCGCTGAGCAGTTCTTC.

The chain couples TRBV6-1 to TRBJ1-4; TRBD1 matches at 9 bases. Germline CDR1 is MNHNS and CDR2 is SASEGT. V was clipped by 6 bases and J by 3 bases; unmatched bases: 5. This CDR3 is built from 15 residues. The CDR3 DNA follows: TGTGCCAGCAGAGGGACAGGGACTCCTAATGAAAAACTGTTTTTT. Residues: CASRGTGTPNEKLFF.

This clone was observed once. The chain links TRBV6-1 to TRBJ2-5; TRBD2 might be the D (6 bases). CDR3 length equals 14 residues. Germline V gives CDR1 MNHNS, CDR2 SASEGT. The V end lost 7 bases, the J end lost 5 bases, and 17 bases lay between the germline ends. CDR3: CASTRGASGETQYF. In DNA, the CDR3 is TGTGCCAGCACACGCGGGGCGAGTGGGGAGACCCAGTACTTC.

The V call is TRBV28, the J call TRBJ2-2; D remains ambiguous. CDR1 MDHEN and CDR2 SYDVKM come from the germline V gene. V was clipped by 5 bases and J by 8 bases, with 18 bases between them. This CDR3 comprises 15 residues. The CDR3 bases are TGTGCCAGCAGTAGATCACCGGGTCTTCCGGGGGAGCTGTTTTTT. Amino acids: CASSRSPGLPGELFF.

The rearrangement joins TRBV29-1 to TRBJ1-1, with D tentatively TRBD1 (6 bases). The germline gives CDR1 SQVTM, CDR2 ANQGSEA. The CDR3 runs to 12 residues. V shed 5 bases and J shed 7 bases, with 14 bases lying between them. The CDR3 nucleotides read TGCAGCGTTCAAACAGGGCTGTTTGAAGCTTTCTTT. Residues: CSVQTGLFEAFF.

This chain uses TRBV6-1 with TRBJ1-1, with unresolved D. V was pared by 2 bases and J by 4 bases, with 11 bases between. Germline V gene sequence: CDR1 MNHNS, CDR2 SASEGT. There are 14 residues in the CDR3. The chain's CDR3 is CASSEPGRVTEAFF. The CDR3 DNA is TGTGCCAGCAGTGAACCGGGGAGGGTCACTGAAGCTTTCTTT.

This clone was observed once. This chain links TRBV28 with TRBJ2-1; tentatively, D is TRBD2 (5 bases). Trimming removed 4 bases at V and 6 bases at J, with 19 bases between. The CDR3 contains 16 residues. The germline gives CDR1 MDHEN, CDR2 SYDVKM. The DNA of the CDR3 is TGTGCCAGCAGTTCGGACCGGGTCCTAGAGGGCAATGAGCAGTTCTTC. Encoded protein: CASSSDRVLEGNEQFF.